This TCR beta chain was recorded in a study of cytomegalovirus exposure and HLA in healthy donors. The PCR ran on 60 Vbeta and 13 Jbeta primers. The method was immunoSEQ multiplex PCR; TCRdb's version includes in-frame clones alone and lacks a portion of them. The table has some 100,000 clones, 74% seen once. In the case of this clone: Its antigen is not identified.

Points from the study as a whole: Researchers reported in a later analysis that a missense DCLRE1C variant was tied to TCR beta V- and J-gene trimming. Presence/absence results assume similar sequencing depth per donor, which may not hold. Rarity characterized most TCR sequences, yet some public TCRs appeared in many donors.

Trimming cost V 5 bases and J 5 bases; bases outside gene matches: 8. The CDR3 sequence is 15 residues long. From germline, CDR1 is WSHSY and CDR2 SAAADI. Sequenced input: PBMCs. The sequence came from a human donor in good health. This chain connects TRBV10-2 to TRBJ1-4; TRBD1 matches 7 bases. The DNA for the CDR3 is TGCGCCAGCAGTCCTTCTTCAGGGGGGAATGAAAAACTGTTTTTT. Amino acid sequence: CASSPSSGGNEKLFF.